This section outlines one T cell receptor beta chain sequence together with its context. Produced via immunoSEQ multiplex PCR; TCRdb's table is partial and in-frame only. The table lists under 350,000 clones, about nine tenths of them singletons. The germline CDR1 and CDR2 sequences are SGDLS and YYNGEE. The junction had 0 bases not matched to a gene; V was cut back by 0 bases and J by 0 bases. The CDR3 length is 15 residues. This record comes from a study of blood T cell repertoires in COVID-19. About the research overall: Nucleic acid was either cDNA or gDNA, and it came from T cells, B-cell-depleted T cells, or PBMCs.

Recovered status in Cohort 3 required two negative PCRs, clearance, or symptom resolution. The TCR was taken from a man in his 60s who had recovered from COVID-19. This chain uses TRBV9 with TRBJ2-3, with 8 bases lining up with TRBD2. Material: PBMCs or T cells enriched from blood (not recorded which). CDR3 sequence reads: CASSVVAGSTDTQYF. The DNA for the CDR3 is TGTGCCAGCAGCGTAGTAGCGGGGAGCACAGATACGCAGTATTTT. Together with reference TRBV9 and TRBJ2-3, the CDR3 gives the full variable domain: DSGVTQTPKHLITATGQRVTLRCSPRSGDLSVYWYQQSLDQGLQFLIQYYNGEERAKGNILERFSAQQFPDLHSELNLSSLELGDSALYFCASSVVAGSTDTQYFGPGTRLTVL.